The 8 T cell receptor beta chains given below trace back to one sample, sequenced in a study of a mutant IDH1 vaccine in newly diagnosed glioma. TCRdb's copy holds only in-frame clones and misses some; the assay was immunoSEQ multiplex PCR. This table holds roughly 70,000 clones, about 86% found once. Time point here: baseline, week 1 (first vaccination visit). Documented treatment: pre-vaccination baseline after standard-of-care therapy. The material was PBMCs, obtained from a glioma patient treated with radiotherapy, temozolomide or both. All receptors come from a man between 25 and 39 years old with glioma.

In this sample, this clone turned up a few times. The rearrangement uses TRBV6-5 and TRBJ1-1; D gene ambiguous. CDR1 is MNHEY, CDR2 SVGAGI, per germline. The CDR3 has 15 amino acids. Trimming left V 5 bases short and J 0 bases short, with 13 bases between. For the CDR3, the DNA is TGTGCCAGCAGTACAACTACAGCCGTGAACACTGAAGCTTTCTTT. Its protein is CASSTTTAVNTEAFF.

The chain links TRBV11-2 to TRBJ1-4; tentatively, D is TRBD1 (5 bases). The ends were cut back, 5 bases at V and 3 bases at J, with 22 bases in the middle. This CDR3 region has 18 residues. Germline-derived CDR1 and CDR2 are SGHAT and FQNNGV. CDR3 sequence reads: CASSALSIPRAPNEKLFF. The DNA for the CDR3 is TGTGCCAGCAGCGCATTAAGTATCCCCAGGGCCCCTAATGAAAAACTGTTTTTT.

About this clone: Other nucleotide sequences from this sample produce the same CDR3. The chain employs TRBV18 and TRBJ2-5; D unresolved. Germline V gene sequence: CDR1 KGHSH, CDR2 LQKENI. The length of the CDR3 is 11 residues. Trimming cost V 4 bases and J 2 bases, with 2 bases left between them. The chain's CDR3 is CASSRQETQYF. The DNA for the CDR3 is TGTGCCAGCTCACGTCAAGAGACCCAGTACTTC. The whole variable domain, filled in from reference TRBV18 and TRBJ2-5, reads NAGVMQNPRHLVRRRGQEARLRCSPMKGHSHVYWYRQLPEEGLKFMVYLQKENIIDESGMPKERFSAEFPKEGPSILRIQQVVRGDSAAYFCASSRQETQYFGPGTRLLVL.

CDR3 nucleotides: TGTGCCAGCAGCACTCCAACGGGCCGGGGGTCTTTGAACACTGAAGCTTTCTTT. As protein: CASSTPTGRGSLNTEAFF. The rearrangement links TRBV7-2 to TRBJ1-1, with TRBD1 as a possible D gene (5 bases). V dropped 5 bases and J dropped 0 bases, with 22 bases sitting between them. CDR1 and CDR2 from the germline V gene are SGHTA and FQGNSA. CDR3 length: 18 amino acids.

The chain employs TRBV5-5 and TRBJ1-2, with D perhaps matching TRBD1 (5 bases). V lost 0 bases and J lost 12, with 15 bases in between. Germline CDR1 reads SGHKS; CDR2 reads YYEKEE (reference sequence). The CDR3 consists of 13 residues. CDR3 sequence: CASSLGPGRHDTF. CDR3 DNA: TGTGCCAGCAGCTTGGGTCCGGGACGCCACGACACCTTC.

This chain uses TRBV2 with TRBJ2-4; D is uncertain. V gave up 3 bases and J gave up 0 bases, with 9 bases separating them. The germline V gene encodes CDR1 SNHLY and CDR2 FYNNEI. CDR3 length equals 15 residues. The CDR3 loop reads CASSDLRTAKNIQYF. The CDR3 nucleotides are TGTGCCAGCAGTGATTTGCGGACAGCCAAAAACATTCAGTACTTC.

V is TRBV30 and J is TRBJ1-5; unclear D gene. Trimming shortened V by 2 bases and J by 7 bases, and 12 bases separated the two germline ends. The CDR3 is made up of 13 amino acids. Germline lookup yields CDR1 GTSNPN and CDR2 SVGIG (reference sequence). This CDR3 is CAWSRAQPQPQHF. The CDR3, as DNA: TGTGCCTGGAGTCGAGCCCAGCCCCAGCCCCAGCATTTT.

This clone was observed a few times. A read error may account for a junction end that differs from germline. The chain recombines TRBV13 with TRBJ1-1; 7 bases are a match to TRBD1. The germline CDR1 and CDR2 sequences are PRHDT and FYEKMQ (reference sequence). The CDR3 is made up of 15 amino acids. In DNA form, the CDR3 reads TGTGCCAGCAGCCTAGGGGGCGCGCCTTACACTGAAGCTTTCTTT. Its translation: CASSLGGAPYTEAFF.